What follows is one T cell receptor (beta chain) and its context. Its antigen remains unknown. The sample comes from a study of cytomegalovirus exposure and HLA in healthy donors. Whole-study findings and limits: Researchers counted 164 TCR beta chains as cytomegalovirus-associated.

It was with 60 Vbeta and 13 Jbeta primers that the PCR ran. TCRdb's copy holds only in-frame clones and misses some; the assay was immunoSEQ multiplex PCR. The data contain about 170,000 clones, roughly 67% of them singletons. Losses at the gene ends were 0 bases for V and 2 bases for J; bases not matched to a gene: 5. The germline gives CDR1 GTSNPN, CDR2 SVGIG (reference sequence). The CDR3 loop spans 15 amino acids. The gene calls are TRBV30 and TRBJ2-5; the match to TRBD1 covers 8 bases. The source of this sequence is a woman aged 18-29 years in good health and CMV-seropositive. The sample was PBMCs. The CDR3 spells CAWSVGQVVQETQYF. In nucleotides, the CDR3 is TGTGCCTGGAGTGTGGGACAGGTTGTACAAGAGACCCAGTACTTC.